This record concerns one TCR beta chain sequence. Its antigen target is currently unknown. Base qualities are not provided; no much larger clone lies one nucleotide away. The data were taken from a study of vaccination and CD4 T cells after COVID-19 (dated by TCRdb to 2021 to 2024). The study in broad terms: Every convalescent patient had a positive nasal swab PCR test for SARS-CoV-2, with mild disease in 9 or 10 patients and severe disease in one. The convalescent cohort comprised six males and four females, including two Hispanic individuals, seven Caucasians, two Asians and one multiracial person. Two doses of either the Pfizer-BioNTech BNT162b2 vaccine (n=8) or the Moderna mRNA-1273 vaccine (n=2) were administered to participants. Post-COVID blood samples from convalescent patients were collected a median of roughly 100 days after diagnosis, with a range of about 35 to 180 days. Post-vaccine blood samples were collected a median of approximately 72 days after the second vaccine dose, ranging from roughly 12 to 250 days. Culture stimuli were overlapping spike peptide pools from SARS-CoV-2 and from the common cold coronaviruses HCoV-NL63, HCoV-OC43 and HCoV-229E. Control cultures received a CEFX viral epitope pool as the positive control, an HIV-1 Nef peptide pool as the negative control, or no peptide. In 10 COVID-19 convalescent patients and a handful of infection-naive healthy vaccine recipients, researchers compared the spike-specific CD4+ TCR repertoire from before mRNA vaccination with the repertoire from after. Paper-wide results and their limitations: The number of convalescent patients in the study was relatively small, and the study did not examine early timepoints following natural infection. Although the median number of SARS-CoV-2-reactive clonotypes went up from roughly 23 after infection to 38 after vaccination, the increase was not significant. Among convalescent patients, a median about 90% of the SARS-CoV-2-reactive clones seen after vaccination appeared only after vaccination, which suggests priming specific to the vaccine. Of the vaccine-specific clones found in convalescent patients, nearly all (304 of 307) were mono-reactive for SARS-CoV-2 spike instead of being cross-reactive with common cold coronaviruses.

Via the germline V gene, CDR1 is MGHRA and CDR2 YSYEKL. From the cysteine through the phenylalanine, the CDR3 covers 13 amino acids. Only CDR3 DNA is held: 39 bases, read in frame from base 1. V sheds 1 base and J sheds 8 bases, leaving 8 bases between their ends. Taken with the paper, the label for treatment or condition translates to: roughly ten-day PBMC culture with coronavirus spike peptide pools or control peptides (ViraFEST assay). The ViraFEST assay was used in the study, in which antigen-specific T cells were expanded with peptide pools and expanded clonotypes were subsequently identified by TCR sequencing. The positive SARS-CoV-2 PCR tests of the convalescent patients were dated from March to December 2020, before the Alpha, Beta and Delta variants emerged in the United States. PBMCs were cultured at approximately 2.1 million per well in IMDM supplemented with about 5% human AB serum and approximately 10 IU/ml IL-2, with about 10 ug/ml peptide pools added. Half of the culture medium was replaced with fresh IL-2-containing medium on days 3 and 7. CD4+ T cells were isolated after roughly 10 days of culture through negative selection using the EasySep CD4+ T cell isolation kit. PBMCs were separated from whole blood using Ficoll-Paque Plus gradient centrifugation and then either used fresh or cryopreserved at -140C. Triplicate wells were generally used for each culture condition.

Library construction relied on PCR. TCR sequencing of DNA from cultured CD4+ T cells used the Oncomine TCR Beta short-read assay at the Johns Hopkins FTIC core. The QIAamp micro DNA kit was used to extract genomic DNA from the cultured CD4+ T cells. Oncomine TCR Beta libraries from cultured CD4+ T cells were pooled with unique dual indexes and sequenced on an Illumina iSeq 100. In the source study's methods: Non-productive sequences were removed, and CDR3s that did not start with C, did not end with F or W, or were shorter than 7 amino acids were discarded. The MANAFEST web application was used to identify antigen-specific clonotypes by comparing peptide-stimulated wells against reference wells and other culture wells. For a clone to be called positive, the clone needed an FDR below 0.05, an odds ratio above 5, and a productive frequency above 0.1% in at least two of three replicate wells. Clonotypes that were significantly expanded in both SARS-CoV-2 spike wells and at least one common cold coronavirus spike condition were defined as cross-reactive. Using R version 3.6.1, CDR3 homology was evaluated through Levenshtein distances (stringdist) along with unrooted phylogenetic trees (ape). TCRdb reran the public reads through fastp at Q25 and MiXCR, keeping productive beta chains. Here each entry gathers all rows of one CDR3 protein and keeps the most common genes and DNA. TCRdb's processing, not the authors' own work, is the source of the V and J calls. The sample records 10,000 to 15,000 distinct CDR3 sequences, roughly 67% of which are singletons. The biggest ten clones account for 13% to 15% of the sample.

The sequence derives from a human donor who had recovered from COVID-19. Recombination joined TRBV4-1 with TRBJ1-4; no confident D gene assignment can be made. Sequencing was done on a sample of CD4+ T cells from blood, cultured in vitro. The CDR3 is CASSQAPGEKLFF. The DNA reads TGCGCCAGCAGCCAAGCTCCCGGCGAAAAACTGTTTTTT.